The 18 T cell receptor beta chains listed next were all sequenced from one sample in a study of regulatory T cells in long-lasting Graves disease. The time point was: newly diagnosed GD, antithyroid drugs for less than 3 months. From RNA extracted from PBMCs, the TCR library was made. Library construction for TCR beta used iRepertoire HTBI primers and Arm-PCR of CDR3 regions. MiXCR, run by TCRdb on the multiplex PCR reads, gives a single entry per CDR3 protein. The sample lists about 240,000 distinct CDR3 sequences; around 20% were seen once. This specimen was peripheral blood mononuclear cells (PBMCs), taken at new diagnosis, from a patient treated with antithyroid drugs. These receptors were obtained from a female donor with Graves disease.

The table lists this clonotype with many counts. This chain links TRBV5-8 with TRBJ1-5, with D uncertain. The V gene lost 1 base and the J gene lost 5 bases, with 13 bases spanning the gap. CDR1 and CDR2 from the germline V gene are SGHTS and YDEGEE. This CDR3 has 15 residues. The chain's CDR3 is CASSLRSGRDQPQHF. Written as DNA, the CDR3 is TGTGCCAGCAGCTTGCGGTCCGGTCGTGATCAGCCCCAGCATTTT.

This clonotype was seen just once. This rearrangement joins TRBV9 to TRBJ2-2; TRBD2 aligns across 8 bases. Germline values: CDR1 SGDLS, CDR2 YYNGEE. Trimming cost V 4 bases and J 5 bases; bases outside gene matches: 10. The CDR3 contains 16 residues. This CDR3 reads CASSPRTSSVTGELFF. The CDR3 DNA follows: TGTGCCAGCAGCCCCCGGACTAGCTCGGTAACCGGGGAGCTGTTTTTT.

The chain employs TRBV20-1 and TRBJ1-1; D possibly corresponds to TRBD1 (5 bases). Trimming removed 6 bases from V and 3 bases from J, with 14 bases in between. There are 13 residues in the CDR3. Germline loops: CDR1 DFQATT, CDR2 SNEGSKA (reference sequence). The CDR3 nucleotides read TGCAGTGCACCCGACAGATTTTACACTGAAGCTTTCTTT. Its protein product is CSAPDRFYTEAFF.

This clonotype occurred many times. The chain couples TRBV12-3 or TRBV12-4 to TRBJ2-5; D may correspond to TRBD1 or TRBD2 (5 bases each). The CDR3 loop spans 15 amino acids. V was shortened by 8 bases and J by 4 bases, with 20 bases between the two germline ends. In DNA form, the CDR3 reads TGTGCCAGCGGGGGTGGTGAGGGGCTGGTAGAGACCCAGTACTTC. Its translation: CASGGGEGLVETQYF.

The table lists this clonotype with many counts. The rearrangement joins TRBV28 to TRBJ2-2, with TRBD1 matching 7 bases. The CDR3 is 13 amino acids. Germline CDR1 and CDR2: MDHEN and SYDVKM. V dropped 6 bases and J dropped 7; count of bases not matched to a gene: 5. This CDR3 is CASSRPGGGELFF. Here the CDR3 DNA reads TGTGCCAGCAGCCGACCAGGGGGCGGGGAGCTGTTTTTT. Looking up the rest from reference TRBV28 and TRBJ2-2 gives the full variable domain: DVKVTQSSRYLVKRTGEKVFLECVQDMDHENMFWYRQDPGLGLRLIYFSYDVKMKEKGDIPEGYSVSREKKERFSLILESASTNQTSMYLCASSRPGGGELFFGEGSRLTVL.

Many counts were recorded for this clonotype. Here the CDR3 reads CASSQTGTVYGYTF. The DNA for the CDR3 is TGTGCCAGCAGTCAAACCGGGACAGTCTATGGCTACACCTTC. The J gene is TRBJ1-2, the V gene TRBV6-1; 7 bases map to TRBD1. The length of the CDR3 is 14 residues. Trimming at V came to 5 bases and at J to 4 bases, leaving 7 bases not matched to a gene. Germline assignment: CDR1 MNHNS and CDR2 SASEGT.

The chain employs TRBV12-3 or TRBV12-4 and TRBJ1-1; 8 bases align to TRBD1. V lost 10 bases, J lost 0 bases, and 4 bases stayed unmatched. The CDR3 sequence is 13 residues long. The CDR3 DNA is TGTGCCACAGGGGGCATGATGAACACTGAAGCTTTCTTT. The encoded protein is CATGGMMNTEAFF.

This clonotype has ten or more counts. V and J are TRBV13 and TRBJ2-5, with D unresolved. The CDR3 length is 15 residues. V lost 2 bases, J lost 1 base, and 11 bases lay in between. Per the germline V gene, CDR1 is PRHDT and CDR2 is FYEKMQ (reference sequence). The CDR3 loop is CASSLSRGGQETQYF. Here the CDR3 DNA reads TGTGCCAGCAGCTTATCGCGCGGCGGCCAAGAGACCCAGTACTTC. Variable domain in full (rest from reference TRBV13 and TRBJ2-5): AAGVIQSPRHLIKEKRETATLKCYPIPRHDTVYWYQQGPGQDPQFLISFYEKMQSDKGSIPDRFSAQQFSDYHSELNMSSLELGDSALYFCASSLSRGGQETQYFGPGTRLLVL.

There are many counts of this clonotype. This sequence joins TRBV20-1 and TRBJ2-3, with 9 bases matching TRBD2. V was pared by 0 bases and J by 2 bases, with 6 bases of the junction left unmatched. The CDR3 covers 16 residues. Per the germline V gene, CDR1 is DFQATT and CDR2 is SNEGSKA (reference sequence). CDR3 protein: CSARDLGLALTDTQYF. CDR3 in DNA: TGCAGTGCTAGAGACTTGGGACTAGCCCTCACAGATACGCAGTATTTT.

A few counts support this clonotype. The genes are TRBV20-1 and TRBJ1-6; TRBD1 matches 8 bases. V was pared by 0 bases and J by 6 bases, with 7 bases of the junction left unmatched. This CDR3 has 16 residues. CDR1 is DFQATT, CDR2 SNEGSKA, per germline (reference sequence). The CDR3 nucleotides read TGCAGTGCTAGAGACCCCAGGGGGCGCGTTAATTCACCCCTCCACTTT. This sequence encodes CSARDPRGRVNSPLHF.

This clonotype was detected many times. The V call is TRBV18, the J call TRBJ1-5; 10 nucleotides line up with TRBD1. The length of the CDR3 is 16 residues. Germline CDR1 KGHSH, CDR2 LQKENI. The junction had 5 bases not matched to a gene; V was cut back by 3 bases and J by 3 bases. As DNA, the CDR3 is TGTGCCAGCTCACCTTCCGGGACAGGGGACAATCAGCCCCAGCATTTT. Translation gives CASSPSGTGDNQPQHF.

Notes on this clonotype: A far larger clone lies a single base away; this is likely a read error. CDR3 sequence (DNA): TGTGCCAGCGGCCAAGATGGAGGGCCGGGCGAGCAGTACTTC. Its protein product is CASGQDGGPGEQYF. The V call is TRBV27, the J call TRBJ2-7; weak D call: TRBD2 (6 bases). V was clipped by 8 bases and J by 6 bases, with 20 bases between them. Germline-derived CDR1 and CDR2 are MNHEY and SMNVEV (reference sequence). The CDR3 is 14 residues long.

This clonotype was seen at least ten times. The rearrangement joins TRBV7-2 to TRBJ1-1; TRBD1 matches 7 bases. CDR3 length equals 16 residues. CDR1 and CDR2 (germline): SGHTA, FQGNSA. Losses at the gene ends were 5 bases for V and 4 bases for J; bases not matched to a gene: 13. CDR3 protein: CASSPRGPSASTEAFF. The CDR3 nucleotides read TGTGCCAGCAGCCCTAGGGGGCCCTCGGCCTCCACTGAAGCTTTCTTT.

This clonotype was seen ten or more times. V usage is TRBV6-5 and J usage is TRBJ2-3; no clear D gene. Trimming removed 4 bases at V and 2 bases at J, with 10 bases between. Germline loops: CDR1 MNHEY, CDR2 SVGAGI. The CDR3 has 14 residues. CDR3 nucleotide sequence: TGTGCCAGCAGTTCCCGGCGCGTCACAGATACGCAGTATTTT. Translation: CASSSRRVTDTQYF.

This clonotype was seen ten or more times. This sequence joins TRBV20-1 and TRBJ2-7; 10 nucleotides align to TRBD2. Germline-derived CDR1 and CDR2 are DFQATT and SNEGSKA (reference sequence). V lost 6 bases, J lost 3 bases, and 8 bases stayed unmatched. This CDR3 region has 14 residues. The CDR3 DNA reads as TGCAGTGCCGGACTGCTAGCGGGAGTCTACGAGCAGTACTTC. Its translation is CSAGLLAGVYEQYF.

Comments on this clonotype: The junction differs from germline at one of its ends, possibly a read error. The chain's CDR3 is CAGSFLKGPQETQYF. Written as DNA, the CDR3 is TGTGCCGGCAGTTTTCTCAAGGGGCCTCAAGAGACCCAGTACTTC. The rearrangement joins TRBV27 to TRBJ2-5; a weak D match, TRBD1 (5 bases). Germline V CDR1 and CDR2: MNHEY, SMNVEV (reference sequence). The CDR3 covers 15 residues.

This clonotype appeared many times. The V call is TRBV5-1, the J call TRBJ2-3; unclear D gene. The germline V gene has CDR1 SGHRS and CDR2 YFSETQ. V was cut by 4 bases and J by 0 bases, with 9 bases left in between. The length of the CDR3 is 14 residues. DNA of the CDR3: TGCGCCAGCAGCCCAAAGCACAGCACAGATACGCAGTATTTT. The encoded protein is CASSPKHSTDTQYF.

This clonotype has just a few counts. This chain connects TRBV6-1 to TRBJ2-1; the match to TRBD2 covers 11 bases. The CDR3 covers 15 residues. After removal of 6 bases from V and 5 bases from J, the junction contained 6 bases not matched to a gene. Germline CDR1 reads MNHNS; CDR2 reads SASEGT. The CDR3 loop is CASRPSGGFNNEQFF. The CDR3 nucleotides are TGTGCCAGCAGACCTAGCGGGGGGTTCAACAATGAGCAGTTCTTC.